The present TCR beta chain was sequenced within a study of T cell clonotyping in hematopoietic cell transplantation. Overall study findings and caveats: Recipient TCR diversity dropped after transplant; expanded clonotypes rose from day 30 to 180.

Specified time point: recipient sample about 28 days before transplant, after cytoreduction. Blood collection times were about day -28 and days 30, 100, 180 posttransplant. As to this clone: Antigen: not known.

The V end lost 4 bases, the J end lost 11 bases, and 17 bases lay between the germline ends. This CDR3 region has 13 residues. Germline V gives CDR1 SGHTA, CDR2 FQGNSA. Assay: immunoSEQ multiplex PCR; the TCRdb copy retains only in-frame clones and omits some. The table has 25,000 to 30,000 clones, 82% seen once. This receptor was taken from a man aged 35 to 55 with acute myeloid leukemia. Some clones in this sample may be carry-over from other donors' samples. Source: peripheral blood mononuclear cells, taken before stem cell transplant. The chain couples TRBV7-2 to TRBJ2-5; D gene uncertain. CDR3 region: CASSSPLPSRQYF. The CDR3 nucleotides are TGTGCCAGCAGCTCTCCCCTACCCAGCAGGCAGTACTTC.